The clone carrying this T cell receptor (beta chain) was found a few times. The target antigen is unknown. Amplification used 60 Vbeta primers and 13 Jbeta primers. The repertoire was sequenced with immunoSEQ multiplex PCR; TCRdb's copy has only in-frame clones and lacks some. The repertoire consists of fewer than 200,000 clones, with approximately 81% occurring once and the leading ten covering approximately 2.4%. These data belong to a study of cytomegalovirus exposure and HLA in healthy donors. Trimming cost V 5 bases and J 4 bases; bases outside gene matches: 10. Germline CDR1 SGDLS, CDR2 YYNGEE. The CDR3 covers 16 residues. General study points: Most of the TCR beta V segments (in an earlier analysis) were productive either about 87% or about 30% of the time.

Sequenced sample: PBMCs. The source is a female donor in good health and CMV-seronegative. The chain couples TRBV9 to TRBJ2-3; 10 nucleotides line up with TRBD1. Here the CDR3 reads CASRSPGQGSPDTQYF. The CDR3, as DNA: TGTGCCAGCAGGTCACCGGGACAGGGGAGCCCAGATACGCAGTATTTT.